This passage covers 24 T cell receptor beta chains from one sample sequenced in a study of T-cell reconstitution after alpha-beta-depleted transplantation in children. The TCRbeta library was prepared with unique molecular identifiers. TCRdb re-analysed the PCR reads in MiXCR, keeping a single row per CDR3 protein. The profile shows roughly 170,000 distinct CDR3 sequences, approximately 7% of them singletons. This sample comprised PBMCs from the stem cell graft donor, obtained from the stem cell graft. All receptors derive from a human donor who donated a stem cell graft to a child with Wiskott-Aldrich syndrome.

This clonotype was observed at least ten times. The chain recombines TRBV29-1 with TRBJ2-7, with D maybe TRBD1 (5 bases). Trimming left V 4 bases short and J 4 bases short, with 20 bases between. Germline V gene data show CDR1 as SQVTM and CDR2 as ANQGSEA. The CDR3 is 15 residues long. This CDR3 is CSVAMWQGSLYEQYF. The CDR3 DNA sequence: TGCAGCGTTGCAATGTGGCAGGGCTCCCTTTACGAGCAGTACTTC.

This clonotype came up a few times. The chain recombines TRBV6-5 with TRBJ1-2; 7 bases are a match to TRBD1. In germline, CDR1 is MNHEY, CDR2 SVGAGI. Germline trimming cut 6 bases from V and 5 bases from J; bases unmatched to any gene: 9. The CDR3 is 14 residues long. CDR3 sequence (DNA): TGTGCCAGCAGGAGGGGGCAGGGTAGTTATGGCTACACCTTC. It is translated as CASRRGQGSYGYTF.

With respect to this clonotype: A clone one base away is much larger, so this may be a read error. The CDR3 sequence: CASSPPGAEKLFF. CDR3 in DNA: TGTGCCAGCAGTCCTCCCGGAGCTGAAAAACTGTTTTTT. The chain recombines TRBV6-1 with TRBJ1-4; no clear D gene. V was shortened by 5 bases and J by 7 bases, with 11 bases between the two germline ends. This CDR3 spans 13 amino acids. Germline V CDR1 and CDR2: MNHNS, SASEGT.

This clonotype has a count of ten or more. The chain uses TRBV7-2 and TRBJ2-7; D remains unclear. V was pared by 3 bases and J by 4 bases, with 13 bases between. Germline V CDR1 and CDR2: SGHTA, FQGNSA. The CDR3 length is 14 residues. As DNA, the CDR3 is TGTGCCAGCAGCTTCTTAGGGCGCGGATACGAGCAGTACTTC. Its translation is CASSFLGRGYEQYF. Variable domain in full (rest from reference TRBV7-2 and TRBJ2-7): GAGVSQSPSNKVTEKGKDVELRCDPISGHTALYWYRQSLGQGLEFLIYFQGNSAPDKSGLPSDRFSAERTGGSVSTLTIQRTQQEDSAVYLCASSFLGRGYEQYFGPGTRLTVT.

This clonotype was counted many times. The V call is TRBV7-2, the J call TRBJ1-4, with a tentative D call TRBD1 (6 bases). This CDR3 region has 14 residues. V gave up 6 bases and J gave up 3 bases, with 11 bases separating them. CDR1 and CDR2 from the germline V gene are SGHTA and FQGNSA. CDR3 protein: CASRRGGANEKLFF. The CDR3 nucleotides read TGTGCCAGCAGACGAGGGGGGGCTAATGAAAAACTGTTTTTT.

This clonotype was detected ten times or more. The chain couples TRBV10-1 to TRBJ2-7, with a tentative D call TRBD2 (5 bases). Per germline, CDR1 WNHNN and CDR2 SYGVQD (reference sequence). Trimming left V 0 bases short and J 1 base short, with 7 bases between. The CDR3 is 14 residues long. The CDR3 is CASSESRDSYEQYF. Here the CDR3 DNA reads TGCGCCAGCAGTGAGTCGAGGGATTCCTACGAGCAGTACTTC.

This clonotype has at least ten counts. This chain links TRBV30 with TRBJ2-1, with unresolved D. Germline V CDR1 and CDR2: GTSNPN, SVGIG (reference sequence). The CDR3 is 14 residues long. V was shortened by 1 base and J by 4 bases, with 11 bases between the two germline ends. CDR3 bases: TGTGCCTGGAGTGGATTGCTGGGGTACAATGAGCAGTTCTTC. The encoded protein is CAWSGLLGYNEQFF. Drawing the rest from reference TRBV30 and TRBJ2-1, the complete variable domain is SQTIHQWPATLVQPVGSPLSLECTVEGTSNPNLYWYRQAAGRGLQLLFYSVGIGQISSEVPQNLSASRPQDRQFILSSKKLLLSDSGFYLCAWSGLLGYNEQFFGPGTRLTVL.

This clonotype appeared many times. The gene calls are TRBV10-1 and TRBJ2-7, with D possibly matching TRBD2 (6 bases). The CDR3 covers 14 residues. Trimming cost V 3 bases and J 4 bases, with 13 bases left between them. Germline CDR1 is WNHNN and CDR2 is SYGVQD (reference sequence). CDR3 region: CASSEGIRGYEQYF. CDR3 DNA sequence: TGCGCCAGCAGTGAAGGCATTCGGGGGTACGAGCAGTACTTC.

This clonotype has a count of ten or more. V is TRBV24-1 and J is TRBJ2-2; TRBD1 might be the D (5 bases). The germline V gene has CDR1 KGHDR and CDR2 SFDVKD. This CDR3 is 16 amino acids long. Trimming took 4 bases from V and 2 from J, leaving 13 bases between them. The CDR3 DNA follows: TGTGCCACCAGTGACCCTATGACAGTTAACACCGGGGAGCTGTTTTTT. Amino acids: CATSDPMTVNTGELFF.

This clonotype was counted ten times or more. V is TRBV18 and J is TRBJ1-4, with 7 bases fitting TRBD1. After removal of 2 bases from V and 5 bases from J, the junction contained 5 bases not matched to a gene. Germline loops: CDR1 KGHSH, CDR2 LQKENI. There are 15 residues in the CDR3. The CDR3 DNA follows: TGTGCCAGCTCACCAAGGACAGGATTGAATGAAAAACTGTTTTTT. It translates to CASSPRTGLNEKLFF. The full variable domain, with the rest looked up from reference TRBV18 and TRBJ1-4, is NAGVMQNPRHLVRRRGQEARLRCSPMKGHSHVYWYRQLPEEGLKFMVYLQKENIIDESGMPKERFSAEFPKEGPSILRIQQVVRGDSAAYFCASSPRTGLNEKLFFGSGTQLSVL.

A note on this clonotype: This sequence may be a read error, since a much larger clone differs from it by one base. This chain links TRBV5-1 with TRBJ2-3; a weak D match, TRBD2 (5 bases). The CDR3 consists of 14 residues. Germline V gene data show CDR1 as SGHRS and CDR2 as YFSETQ. V shed 4 bases and J shed 6 bases, with 15 bases lying between them. In nucleotides, the CDR3 is TGCGCCAGCAGCATAGTACTAGGCGGGGATACGCAGTATTTT. This translates into CASSIVLGGDTQYF.

At least ten counts were recorded for this clonotype. J is TRBJ2-4 and V is TRBV20-1; the D call may be TRBD1 or TRBD2 (6 bases each). Germline V gene lookup returns CDR1 DFQATT and CDR2 SNEGSKA (reference sequence). V was cut by 0 bases and J by 10 bases, with 13 bases left in between. The CDR3 has 13 residues. The CDR3 protein is CSARDPGGPIQYF. The DNA for the CDR3 is TGCAGTGCTAGAGATCCTGGGGGGCCAATTCAGTACTTC.

The chain joins TRBV7-9 to TRBJ2-3; D is perhaps TRBD1 (7 bases). CDR1 and CDR2 (germline): SEHNR, FQNEAQ (reference sequence). The V and J ends lost 5 bases and 0 bases respectively, with 12 bases between them. The CDR3 covers 15 residues. The CDR3 DNA reads as TGTGCCAGCAGCGCGGGACAGACTAGCACAGATACGCAGTATTTT. It codes for CASSAGQTSTDTQYF.

This clonotype occurred many times. The J gene is TRBJ2-1, the V gene TRBV12-3 or TRBV12-4, with TRBD2 identical over 7 bases. V dropped 3 bases and J dropped 3; count of bases not matched to a gene: 5. This CDR3 contains 15 residues. DNA for the CDR3: TGTGCCAGCAGTTTTGGGTCTAGCGGCTACAATGAGCAGTTCTTC. Protein: CASSFGSSGYNEQFF.

This chain uses TRBV7-9 with TRBJ1-5; no clear D gene. The CDR3 has 17 residues. Germline V lookup: CDR1 SEHNR, CDR2 FQNEAQ (reference sequence). V lost 1 base, J lost 3 bases, and 16 bases lay in between. The CDR3 protein is CASSLGGSSLFNQPQHF. CDR3 nucleotides: TGTGCCAGCAGCTTAGGAGGTTCTTCCCTCTTCAATCAGCCCCAGCATTTT.

There are many counts of this clonotype. The chain recombines TRBV7-9 with TRBJ2-5; possible D gene TRBD1, 6 bases. The CDR3 loop spans 16 amino acids. Germline V gives CDR1 SEHNR, CDR2 FQNEAQ (reference sequence). V lost 5 bases, J lost 3 bases, and 19 bases lay in between. Here the CDR3 DNA reads TGTGCCAGCAGCCAACCTCCGGGACATACCGAAGAGACCCAGTACTTC. Its protein product is CASSQPPGHTEETQYF.

The chain employs TRBV7-2 and TRBJ2-2, with D maybe TRBD2 (6 bases). The V and J ends lost 5 bases and 4 bases respectively, with 11 bases between them. CDR1 and CDR2 (germline): SGHTA, FQGNSA. The CDR3 is 14 residues long. CDR3 residues: CASSAGTLTGELFF. In DNA form, the CDR3 reads TGTGCCAGCAGCGCCGGGACTCTCACCGGGGAGCTGTTTTTT. Combining the CDR3 with reference TRBV7-2 and TRBJ2-2 gives the whole variable domain GAGVSQSPSNKVTEKGKDVELRCDPISGHTALYWYRQSLGQGLEFLIYFQGNSAPDKSGLPSDRFSAERTGGSVSTLTIQRTQQEDSAVYLCASSAGTLTGELFFGEGSRLTVL.

This clonotype was counted many times. The chain recombines TRBV7-7 with TRBJ2-7, with 7 bases identical to TRBD1. Trimming removed 5 bases from V and 4 bases from J; junction bases left unmatched: 8. CDR1 SSHAT and CDR2 FNYEAQ come from the germline V gene (reference sequence). This CDR3 spans 14 amino acids. The CDR3 sequence is CASSPTGKIYEQYF. The CDR3 DNA sequence: TGTGCCAGCAGCCCGACAGGGAAAATTTACGAGCAGTACTTC.

This clonotype was recorded at least ten times. This chain links TRBV20-1 with TRBJ1-1; 9 bases agree with TRBD1. Trimming cost V 3 bases and J 3 bases; bases outside gene matches: 5. CDR1 DFQATT and CDR2 SNEGSKA come from the germline V gene (reference sequence). The length of the CDR3 is 14 residues. The CDR3 is CSASWDRADTEAFF. The CDR3 bases are TGCAGTGCTAGTTGGGACAGGGCGGACACTGAAGCTTTCTTT.

The sample holds a few counts of this clonotype. The genes are TRBV11-2 and TRBJ2-7; 7 positions match TRBD2. This CDR3 has 12 residues. From germline, CDR1 is SGHAT and CDR2 FQNNGV. Losses at the gene ends were 4 bases for V and 7 bases for J; bases not matched to a gene: 4. CDR3 in amino acids: CASSSGLTEQYF. CDR3 bases: TGTGCCAGCAGCTCGGGACTAACTGAGCAGTACTTC. The full variable domain, rest sourced from reference TRBV11-2 and TRBJ2-7, is EAGVAQSPRYKIIEKRQSVAFWCNPISGHATLYWYQQILGQGPKLLIQFQNNGVVDDSQLPKDRFSAERLKGVDSTLKIQPAKLEDSAVYLCASSSGLTEQYFGPGTRLTVT.

This sequence joins TRBV5-1 and TRBJ2-7, with 11 bases aligning to TRBD2. The CDR3 is 22 amino acids. V was clipped by 0 bases and J by 3 bases; unmatched bases: 23. Germline CDR1 is SGHRS and CDR2 is YFSETQ. In DNA form, the CDR3 reads TGCGCCAGCAGCTTGGGAGCCAGAAGAGTTAGCGGGAGGGCCATTGAGAACTACGAGCAGTACTTC. Its protein product is CASSLGARRVSGRAIENYEQYF.

This clonotype was observed a handful of times. This rearrangement joins TRBV5-1 to TRBJ1-4; 8 bases match TRBD1. V lost 3 bases, J lost 7 bases, and 5 bases stayed unmatched. The CDR3 runs 14 residues. Germline values: CDR1 SGHRS, CDR2 YFSETQ. The CDR3 bases are TGCGCCAGCAGCTCGGGTGGACAGGGTGAAAAACTGTTTTTT. Translated: CASSSGGQGEKLFF.

V usage is TRBV5-1 and J usage is TRBJ2-1; a weak D match, TRBD1 (6 bases). The CDR3 contains 16 residues. V was pared by 0 bases and J by 7 bases, with 17 bases between. CDR1 is SGHRS and CDR2 is YFSETQ in the germline V gene. CDR3 region: CASSLALGATGNEQFF. The CDR3 DNA reads as TGCGCCAGCAGCTTGGCCCTGGGGGCCACTGGGAATGAGCAGTTCTTC. Full variable domain (rest looked up from reference TRBV5-1 and TRBJ2-1): KAGVTQTPRYLIKTRGQQVTLSCSPISGHRSVSWYQQTPGQGLQFLFEYFSETQRNKGNFPGRFSGRQFSNSRSEMNVSTLELGDSALYLCASSLALGATGNEQFFGPGTRLTVL.

This clonotype appeared many times. The rearrangement uses TRBV29-1 and TRBJ2-6; either TRBD1 or TRBD2 may supply D (5 bases each). The V end was cut by 4 bases, the J end by 0 bases, with 13 bases between. The germline CDR1 and CDR2 sequences are SQVTM and ANQGSEA. The CDR3 consists of 16 residues. The DNA for the CDR3 is TGCAGCGTTGGGAGGACACCCACCTCTGGGGCCAACGTCCTGACTTTC. It translates to CSVGRTPTSGANVLTF.